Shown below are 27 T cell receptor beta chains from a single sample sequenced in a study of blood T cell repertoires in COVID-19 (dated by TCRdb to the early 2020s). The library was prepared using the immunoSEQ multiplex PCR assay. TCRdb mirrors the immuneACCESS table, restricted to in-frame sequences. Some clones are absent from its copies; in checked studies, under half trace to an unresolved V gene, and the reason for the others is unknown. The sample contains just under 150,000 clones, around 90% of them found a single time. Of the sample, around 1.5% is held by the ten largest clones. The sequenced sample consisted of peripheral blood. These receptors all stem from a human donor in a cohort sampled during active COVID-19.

This CDR3 reads CASSSGGSEDTQYF. As DNA, the CDR3 is TGTGCCAGCAGTAGCGGGGGGTCGGAGGATACGCAGTATTTT. V and J are TRBV6-5 and TRBJ2-3, with TRBD2 matching over 9 bases. The CDR3 contains 14 residues. V trimming: 5 bases; J trimming: 6 bases; junction bases outside the gene matches: 6. Germline CDR1 and CDR2: MNHEY and SVGAGI.

This CDR3 is CATSRDLTLAGGRQYF. The CDR3 region has the DNA TGTGCCACCAGCAGAGATCTTACACTAGCGGGGGGCCGACAGTATTTT. The chain has TRBV15 and TRBJ2-3, with 12 bases fitting TRBD2. CDR1 and CDR2 (germline): LNHNV, YYDKDF (reference sequence). V shed 0 bases, J shed 12 bases, and the junction held 10 bases outside the gene matches. The CDR3 covers 16 residues.

The CDR3 sequence: CASSLLARQETQYF. The DNA for the CDR3 is TGTGCCAGCAGCTTACTAGCCAGGCAAGAGACCCAGTACTTC. This chain uses TRBV7-8 with TRBJ2-5; perhaps TRBD2 as D (5 bases). Looked up from germline, CDR1 is SGHVS and CDR2 is FQNEAQ. V lost 2 bases, J lost 2 bases, and 9 bases lay in between. The CDR3 is made up of 14 amino acids.

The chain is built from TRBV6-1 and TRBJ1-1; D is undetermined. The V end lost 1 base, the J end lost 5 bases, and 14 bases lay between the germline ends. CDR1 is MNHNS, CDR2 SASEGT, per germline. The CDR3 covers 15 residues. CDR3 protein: CASSEVRGSGTEAFF. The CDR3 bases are TGTGCCAGCAGTGAAGTGCGGGGAAGTGGGACTGAAGCTTTCTTT.

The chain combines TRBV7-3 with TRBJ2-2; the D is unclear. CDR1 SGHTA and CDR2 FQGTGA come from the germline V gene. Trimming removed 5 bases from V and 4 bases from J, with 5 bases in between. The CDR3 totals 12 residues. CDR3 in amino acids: CASSLGTGELFF. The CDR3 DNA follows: TGTGCCAGCAGCCTCGGCACCGGGGAGCTGTTTTTT.

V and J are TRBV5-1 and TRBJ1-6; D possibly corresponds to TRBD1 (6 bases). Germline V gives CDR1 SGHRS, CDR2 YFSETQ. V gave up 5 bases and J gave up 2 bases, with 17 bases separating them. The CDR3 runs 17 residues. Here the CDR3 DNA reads TGCGCCAGCAGTTCTAGTACAGGGAGCACCTATAATTCACCCCTCCACTTT. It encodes CASSSSTGSTYNSPLHF.

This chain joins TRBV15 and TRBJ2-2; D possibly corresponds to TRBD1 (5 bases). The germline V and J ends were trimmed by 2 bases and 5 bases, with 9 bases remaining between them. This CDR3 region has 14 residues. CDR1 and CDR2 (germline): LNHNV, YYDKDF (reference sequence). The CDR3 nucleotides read TGTGCCACCAGCAGATCCAGGGCGACCGGGGAGCTGTTTTTT. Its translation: CATSRSRATGELFF.

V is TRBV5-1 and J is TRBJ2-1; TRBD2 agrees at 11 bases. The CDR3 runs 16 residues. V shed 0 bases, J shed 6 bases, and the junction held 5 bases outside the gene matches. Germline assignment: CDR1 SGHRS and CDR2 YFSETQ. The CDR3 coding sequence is TGCGCCAGCAGCTTGGCCGATAGCGGGGGGGCCAATGAGCAGTTCTTC. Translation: CASSLADSGGANEQFF.

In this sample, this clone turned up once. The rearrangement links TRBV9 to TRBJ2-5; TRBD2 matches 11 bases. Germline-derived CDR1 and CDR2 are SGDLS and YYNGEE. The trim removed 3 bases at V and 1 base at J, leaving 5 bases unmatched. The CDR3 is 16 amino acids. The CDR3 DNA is TGTGCCAGCAGCGCCGGGCTAGCGGGGGGCCAAGAGACCCAGTACTTC. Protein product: CASSAGLAGGQETQYF.

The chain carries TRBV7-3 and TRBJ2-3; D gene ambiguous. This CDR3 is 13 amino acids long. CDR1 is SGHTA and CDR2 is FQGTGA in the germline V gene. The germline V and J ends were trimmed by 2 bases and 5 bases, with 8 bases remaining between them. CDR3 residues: CASSLDNGDTQYF. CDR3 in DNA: TGTGCCAGCAGCTTAGATAACGGAGATACGCAGTATTTT.

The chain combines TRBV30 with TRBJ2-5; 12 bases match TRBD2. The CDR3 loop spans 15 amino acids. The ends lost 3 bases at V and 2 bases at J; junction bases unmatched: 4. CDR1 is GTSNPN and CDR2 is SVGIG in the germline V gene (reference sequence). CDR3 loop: CAWRLGLAGQETQYF. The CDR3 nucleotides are TGTGCCTGGAGGTTAGGACTAGCGGGACAAGAGACCCAGTACTTC.

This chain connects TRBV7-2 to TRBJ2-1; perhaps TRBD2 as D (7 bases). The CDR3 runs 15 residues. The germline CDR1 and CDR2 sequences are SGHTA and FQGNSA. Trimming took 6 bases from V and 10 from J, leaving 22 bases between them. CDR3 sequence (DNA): TGTGCCAGCAGTATGGGAGGGGGACCTCAATGGGAGCAGTTCTTC. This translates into CASSMGGGPQWEQFF.

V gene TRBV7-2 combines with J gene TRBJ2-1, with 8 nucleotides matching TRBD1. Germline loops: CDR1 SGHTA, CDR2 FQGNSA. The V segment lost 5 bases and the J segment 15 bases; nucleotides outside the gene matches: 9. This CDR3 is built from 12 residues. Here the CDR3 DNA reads TGTGCCAGCAGCACGAGGACAGGGTCCCCGTTCTTC. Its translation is CASSTRTGSPFF.

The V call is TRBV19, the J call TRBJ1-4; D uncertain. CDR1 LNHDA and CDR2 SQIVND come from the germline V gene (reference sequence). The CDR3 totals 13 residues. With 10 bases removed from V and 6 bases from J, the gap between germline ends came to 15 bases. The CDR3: CATNRGIDEKLFF. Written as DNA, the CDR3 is TGTGCCACCAACCGAGGAATCGATGAAAAACTGTTTTTT.

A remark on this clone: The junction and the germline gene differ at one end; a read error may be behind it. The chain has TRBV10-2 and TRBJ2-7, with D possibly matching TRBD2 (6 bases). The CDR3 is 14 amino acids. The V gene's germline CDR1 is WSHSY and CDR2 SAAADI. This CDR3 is CASSDLTADYEQYF. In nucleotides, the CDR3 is TGCGCCAGCAGTGATTTGACAGCGGACTACGAACAGTACTTC.

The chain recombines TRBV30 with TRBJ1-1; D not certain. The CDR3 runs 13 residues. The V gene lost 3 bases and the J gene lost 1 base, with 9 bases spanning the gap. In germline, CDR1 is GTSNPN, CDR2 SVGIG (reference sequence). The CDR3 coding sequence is TGTGCCTGGAGGAATAACAGGAACACTGAAGCTTTCTTT. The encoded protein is CAWRNNRNTEAFF.

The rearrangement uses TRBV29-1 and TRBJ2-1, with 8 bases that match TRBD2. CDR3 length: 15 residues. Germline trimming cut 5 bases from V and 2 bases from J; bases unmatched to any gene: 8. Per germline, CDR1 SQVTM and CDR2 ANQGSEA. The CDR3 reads CSVLLAAHAYNEQFF. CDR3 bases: TGCAGCGTTCTACTAGCGGCGCATGCCTACAATGAGCAGTTCTTC.

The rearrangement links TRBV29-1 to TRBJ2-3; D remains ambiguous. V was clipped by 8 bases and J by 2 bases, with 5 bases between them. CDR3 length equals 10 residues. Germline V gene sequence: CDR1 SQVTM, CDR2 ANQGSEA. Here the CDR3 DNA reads TGCAGCTTCTACACAGATACGCAGTATTTT. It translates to CSFYTDTQYF.

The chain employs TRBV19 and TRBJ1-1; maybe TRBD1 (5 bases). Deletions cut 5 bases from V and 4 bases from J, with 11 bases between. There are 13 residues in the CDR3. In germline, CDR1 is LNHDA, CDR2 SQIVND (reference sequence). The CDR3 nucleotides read TGTGCCAGTAGTTTTTCCAGGGTCACTGAAGCTTTCTTT. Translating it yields CASSFSRVTEAFF. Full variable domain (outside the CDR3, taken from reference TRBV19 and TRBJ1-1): DGGITQSPKYLFRKEGQNVTLSCEQNLNHDAMYWYRQDPGQGLRLIYYSQIVNDFQKGDIAEGYSVSREKKESFPLTVTSAQKNPTAFYLCASSFSRVTEAFFGQGTRLTVV.

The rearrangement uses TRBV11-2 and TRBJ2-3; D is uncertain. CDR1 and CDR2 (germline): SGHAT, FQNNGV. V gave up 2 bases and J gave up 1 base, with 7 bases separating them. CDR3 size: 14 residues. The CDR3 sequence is CASSLYQGTDTQYF. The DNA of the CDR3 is TGTGCCAGCAGCTTATATCAGGGCACAGATACGCAGTATTTT.

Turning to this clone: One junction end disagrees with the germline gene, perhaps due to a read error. For the CDR3, the DNA is TGTGCCAGCAGCCTGCGGGGGCCGAGCACGGATACGCAGTATTTT. Translating gives CASSLRGPSTDTQYF. This rearrangement joins TRBV5-5 to TRBJ2-3, with D possibly matching TRBD2 (7 bases). The CDR3 contains 15 residues. CDR1 and CDR2 from the germline V gene are SGHKS and YYEKEE (reference sequence).

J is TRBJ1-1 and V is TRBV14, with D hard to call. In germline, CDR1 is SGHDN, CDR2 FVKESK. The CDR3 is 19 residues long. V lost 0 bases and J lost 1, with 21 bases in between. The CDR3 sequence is CASSQDYFNRQNGNTEAFF. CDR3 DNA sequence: TGTGCCAGCAGCCAAGATTATTTTAACAGACAAAATGGGAACACTGAAGCTTTCTTT.

The CDR3 sequence is CASSSGYRGKGYGYTF. Here the CDR3 DNA reads TGTGCCAGCAGCTCCGGGTACAGGGGAAAAGGCTATGGCTACACCTTC. The gene calls are TRBV7-8 and TRBJ1-2, with 7 bases lining up with TRBD1. Trimming at V came to 4 bases and at J to 4 bases, leaving 12 bases not matched to a gene. The CDR3 sequence is 16 residues long. Germline assignment: CDR1 SGHVS and CDR2 FQNEAQ.

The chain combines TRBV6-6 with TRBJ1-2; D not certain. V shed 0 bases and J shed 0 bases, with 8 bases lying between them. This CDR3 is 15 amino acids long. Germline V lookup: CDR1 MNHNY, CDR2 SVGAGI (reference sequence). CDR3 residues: CASSYSGSSNYGYTF. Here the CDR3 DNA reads TGTGCCAGCAGTTACTCGGGCAGCTCTAACTATGGCTACACCTTC.

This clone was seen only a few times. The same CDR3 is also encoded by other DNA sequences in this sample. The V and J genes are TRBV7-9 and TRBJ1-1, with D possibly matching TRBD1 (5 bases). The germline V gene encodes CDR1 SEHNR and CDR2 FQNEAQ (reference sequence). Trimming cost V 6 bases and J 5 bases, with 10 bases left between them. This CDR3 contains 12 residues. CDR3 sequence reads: CASSLRGTEAFF. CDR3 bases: TGTGCCAGCAGTCTTAGGGGTACTGAAGCTTTCTTT.

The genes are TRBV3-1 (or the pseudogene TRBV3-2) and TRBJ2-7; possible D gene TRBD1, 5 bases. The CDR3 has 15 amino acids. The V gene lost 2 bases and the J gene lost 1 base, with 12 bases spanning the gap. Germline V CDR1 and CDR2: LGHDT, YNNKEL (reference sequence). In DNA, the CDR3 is TGTGCCAGCAGCCAATTCGGGCAGGGATCCTACGAGCAGTACTTC. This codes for CASSQFGQGSYEQYF.

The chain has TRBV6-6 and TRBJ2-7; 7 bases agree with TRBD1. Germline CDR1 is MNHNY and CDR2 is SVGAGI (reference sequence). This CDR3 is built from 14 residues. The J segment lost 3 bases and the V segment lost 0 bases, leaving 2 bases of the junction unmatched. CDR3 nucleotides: TGTGCCAGCAGTTACTCGCAGGGGGTCTACGAGCAGTACTTC. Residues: CASSYSQGVYEQYF.